This T cell receptor beta chain appears in the sequencing data of a study of blood T cell repertoires in COVID-19 (TCRdb year 2020). Background on the whole study: The collaborator samples originated in the United States, Italy and Spain and spanned the acute and convalescent phases of COVID-19. The dataset comprised deeply sampled blood TCRbeta repertoires from subjects exposed to, actively infected with, or recovered from COVID-19. The repertoires were released in a freely available public database intended as a resource for research on the immune response to SARS-CoV-2. Where HLA class I and class II types were available, the types were taken from metadata supplied by the sample provider, not from assay-based typing. The prospective study material was composed of cDNA or gDNA derived from T cells, B-cell-depleted T cells, or PBMCs. Sample metadata almost always included a de-identified subject ID, COVID-19 status, age in years and sex. Samples were obtained from the ongoing ImmuneRACE study (first 160 participants) and from over a thousand subjects provided by 6 global collaborators.

The collaborating institutions used their own protocols to collect whole blood in K2EDTA tubes. For TCRbeta analysis, collaborator samples were shipped as frozen whole blood, as isolated PBMCs, or as DNA extracted from either sample type. TCRbeta CDR3 regions were amplified from genomic DNA using the immunoSEQ Assay, a bias-controlled multiplex PCR. As for the authors' bioinformatics: The number of nucleated cells in each sample was estimated from the amplification of reference gene primers within the assay. To quantify the absolute abundance of each unique TCRbeta CDR3 rearrangement, sequence reads were collapsed and filtered. For each sample, productive Simpson clonality was calculated by taking the square root of Simpson's diversity index across productive rearrangements. The source is immuneACCESS, and TCRdb retained only in-frame sequences with V and J called. Part of the clones is not carried over; for the studies checked, unresolved V genes explain less than half of this, and the remainder is unexplained. V and J calls and clone size are copied from that table; D and trimming were computed from the DNA. This sample holds about 59,000 clones; more than 75% were observed only once. The ten largest account for roughly 12% of the sample.

In this sample, this clone turned up a few times. The specificity of this receptor is unknown. The sample holds no much larger clone one base away, and base qualities are not on file. V has 2 bases trimmed and J has 6 bases trimmed; junction bases matching no gene number 3. Taken from the germline V gene, the CDR1 and CDR2 loops are SGHTS and YDEGEE. CDR3 length: 14 amino acids, cysteine to phenylalanine. CDR3 DNA only is kept here, 42 bases in frame from base 1. The research as a whole found: The amount of clinical and demographic metadata varied by source and participant and was provided uncurated.

The sequence came from a man older than 75 with acute or convalescent COVID-19. Material: peripheral blood. The sequence is built from TRBV5-8 and TRBJ2-1; 9 junctional bases match TRBD1. The CDR3 region has the sequence CASSLGTGTNEQFF. DNA sequence: TGTGCCAGCAGCTTAGGGACAGGGACCAATGAGCAGTTCTTC. Reference TRBV5-8 and TRBJ2-1 proteins supply the regions before and after the CDR3; the full variable domain is: EAGVTQSPTHLIKTRGQQATLRCSPISGHTSVYWYQQALGLGLQFLLWYDEGEERNRGNFPPRFSGRQFPNYSSELNVNALELEDSALYLCASSLGTGTNEQFFGPGTRLTVL.